The 21 T cell receptor beta chains listed next were all sequenced from one sample in a study of blood T cell repertoires in COVID-19. Assay used: immunoSEQ multiplex PCR; TCRdb lists only in-frame clones, some missing. This sample has under 20,000 clones, with about four fifths found just once. Sequenced input: peripheral blood. These receptors originate from a man older than 75 with active COVID-19.

The rearrangement links TRBV4-1 to TRBJ2-1; TRBD2 is a possible D gene (6 bases). Germline CDR1 is MGHRA and CDR2 is YSYEKL. The V and J ends lost 0 bases and 6 bases respectively, with 9 bases between them. This CDR3 is 14 amino acids long. The CDR3 region is CASSQDEGGNEQFF. CDR3 DNA: TGCGCCAGCAGCCAAGACGAGGGAGGCAATGAGCAGTTCTTC.

The CDR3 bases are TGTGCCTGGACCACTGACAGGGCCGGTCCTCAACCGTATTTT. This sequence encodes CAWTTDRAGPQPYF. The chain carries TRBV30 and TRBJ2-3; 7 bases map to TRBD1. Trimming removed 4 bases from V and 14 bases from J; junction bases left unmatched: 18. CDR1 is GTSNPN and CDR2 is SVGIG in the germline V gene (reference sequence). This CDR3 spans 14 amino acids. Together with reference TRBV30 and TRBJ2-3, the CDR3 gives the full variable domain: SQTIHQWPATLVQPVGSPLSLECTVEGTSNPNLYWYRQAAGRGLQLLFYSVGIGQISSEVPQNLSASRPQDRQFILSSKKLLLSDSGFYLCAWTTDRAGPQPYFGPGTRLTVL.

The rearrangement links TRBV7-9 to TRBJ2-3; TRBD2 matches 11 bases. Germline V gene lookup returns CDR1 SEHNR and CDR2 FQNEAQ (reference sequence). CDR3 size: 16 residues. V lost 2 bases, J lost 2 bases, and 3 bases stayed unmatched. This CDR3 reads CASSLPGLAVTDTQYF. The DNA for the CDR3 is TGTGCCAGCAGCTTACCGGGACTAGCGGTCACAGATACGCAGTATTTT.

This sequence joins TRBV27 and TRBJ1-5, with 7 nucleotides matching TRBD1. V was pared by 5 bases and J by 1 base, with 5 bases of the junction left unmatched. The CDR3 has 15 residues. Germline CDR1 MNHEY, CDR2 SMNVEV (reference sequence). CDR3 in amino acids: CASSAGGGSNQPQHF. The DNA of the CDR3 is TGTGCCAGCAGTGCAGGGGGTGGGAGCAATCAGCCCCAGCATTTT.

The rearrangement links TRBV20-1 to TRBJ2-1, with D hard to call. Trimming removed 3 bases from V and 7 bases from J, with 19 bases in between. Germline CDR1 DFQATT, CDR2 SNEGSKA (reference sequence). The CDR3 spans 15 residues. In DNA, the CDR3 is TGCAGTGCTAGTAACCCGTTGAAGAGGAGAAATGAGCAGTTCTTC. Its protein is CSASNPLKRRNEQFF.

The chain uses TRBV19 and TRBJ2-2; possibly TRBD2 for D (5 bases). Germline CDR1 and CDR2: LNHDA and SQIVND (reference sequence). Trimming stripped 10 bases from V and 9 bases from J, with 18 bases between. The CDR3 extends over 13 amino acids. In DNA, the CDR3 is TGTGCCACCCCGAAGGGAGAGGAGAGGGAGCTGTTTTTT. This sequence encodes CATPKGEERELFF.

The J gene is TRBJ1-5, the V gene TRBV2, with TRBD1 matching over 7 bases. Germline loops: CDR1 SNHLY, CDR2 FYNNEI. The V gene end was trimmed by 6 bases and the J gene end by 0 bases; junction bases not matched to a gene: 8. CDR3 length: 16 residues. The CDR3 sequence is CASSRYRDSSNQPQHF. CDR3 DNA: TGTGCCAGCAGCAGATACCGGGACAGTAGCAATCAGCCCCAGCATTTT.

The gene calls are TRBV10-2 and TRBJ1-3; possibly TRBD1 for D (5 bases). Per germline, CDR1 WSHSY and CDR2 SAAADI. This CDR3 has 15 amino acids. Trimming left V 3 bases short and J 4 bases short, with 13 bases between. Written as DNA, the CDR3 is TGCGCCAGCAGTGAACTTGGGGCGGTGGGAAACACCATATATTTT. It yields the protein CASSELGAVGNTIYF.

This chain uses TRBV28 with TRBJ2-5; TRBD2 matches 7 bases. After removal of 6 bases from V and 1 base from J, the junction contained 11 bases not matched to a gene. Germline values: CDR1 MDHEN, CDR2 SYDVKM. The CDR3 contains 16 residues. The CDR3 protein is CASSPWGTMGQETQYF. The DNA of the CDR3 is TGTGCCAGCAGCCCGTGGGGGACTATGGGCCAAGAGACCCAGTACTTC.

This chain connects TRBV28 to TRBJ1-1, with D maybe TRBD1 (6 bases). Trimming cost V 4 bases and J 4 bases, with 13 bases left between them. The CDR3 loop spans 14 amino acids. Germline CDR1 is MDHEN and CDR2 is SYDVKM. The CDR3 DNA reads TGTGCCAGCAGTTCATCAGACAGGTTCACTGAAGCTTTCTTT. Amino acids: CASSSSDRFTEAFF.

Only a few counts were recorded for this clone. The chain has TRBV7-2 and TRBJ1-1; no reliable D call. Germline V gene lookup returns CDR1 SGHTA and CDR2 FQGNSA. V was pared by 3 bases and J by 7 bases, with 12 bases between. CDR3 length: 13 amino acids. The CDR3 spells CASSLAVGNEAFF. Here the CDR3 DNA reads TGTGCCAGCAGCTTGGCGGTCGGGAATGAAGCTTTCTTT. The whole variable domain, filled in from reference TRBV7-2 and TRBJ1-1, reads GAGVSQSPSNKVTEKGKDVELRCDPISGHTALYWYRQSLGQGLEFLIYFQGNSAPDKSGLPSDRFSAERTGGSVSTLTIQRTQQEDSAVYLCASSLAVGNEAFFGQGTRLTVV.

This chain uses TRBV5-1 with TRBJ2-5; 10 bases fit TRBD2. Trimming removed 3 bases from V and 2 bases from J; junction bases left unmatched: 13. Germline values: CDR1 SGHRS, CDR2 YFSETQ. The CDR3 is 18 amino acids. CDR3 in DNA: TGCGCCAGCAGCTACGTAAGAATTGGGACTAGCGAACAAGAGACCCAGTACTTC. Translated: CASSYVRIGTSEQETQYF.

The chain is built from TRBV19 and TRBJ2-1; D uncertain. This CDR3 comprises 15 residues. Germline CDR1 is LNHDA and CDR2 is SQIVND (reference sequence). V was cut by 5 bases and J by 3 bases, with 14 bases left in between. The chain's CDR3 is CASSSTRKVYNEQFF. The CDR3 DNA reads TGTGCCAGTAGTTCAACCAGGAAGGTCTACAATGAGCAGTTCTTC.

Only a few counts were recorded for this clone. The rearrangement uses TRBV5-8 and TRBJ1-4; D not resolved. The germline V and J ends were trimmed by 4 bases and 7 bases, with 17 bases remaining between them. Germline CDR1 is SGHTS and CDR2 is YDEGEE. This CDR3 comprises 15 residues. CDR3 region: CASSHGTGDSEKLFF. The CDR3 coding sequence is TGTGCCAGCAGCCATGGTACGGGAGATAGTGAAAAACTGTTTTTT.

The chain uses TRBV11-2 and TRBJ1-2; 7 nucleotides match TRBD1. Per germline, CDR1 SGHAT and CDR2 FQNNGV. The CDR3 totals 14 residues. Trimming cost V 0 bases and J 9 bases; bases outside gene matches: 7. The CDR3 is CASSLDPGGLSYTF. Written as DNA, the CDR3 is TGTGCCAGCAGCTTAGATCCAGGGGGTCTGAGCTACACCTTC.

This rearrangement joins TRBV27 to TRBJ2-7; the D is unclear. CDR3 length: 14 amino acids. Trimming pared 2 bases from V and 2 bases from J, leaving 10 bases between. Germline V CDR1 and CDR2: MNHEY, SMNVEV (reference sequence). CDR3 loop: CASSLTRQTYEQYF. CDR3 DNA: TGTGCCAGCAGTTTAACCCGACAAACCTACGAGCAGTACTTC.

V usage is TRBV27 and J usage is TRBJ2-7; 7 bases match TRBD1. With 6 bases clipped from V and 4 bases from J, the junction kept 9 bases outside the gene matches. The CDR3 is made up of 14 amino acids. CDR1 is MNHEY and CDR2 is SMNVEV in the germline V gene (reference sequence). This chain's CDR3 is CASRRWDRPYEQYF. The CDR3 DNA is TGTGCCAGCAGACGTTGGGACAGACCATACGAGCAGTACTTC.

V is TRBV7-9 and J is TRBJ2-1; TRBD1 agrees at 8 bases. Looked up from germline, CDR1 is SEHNR and CDR2 is FQNEAQ (reference sequence). V shed 5 bases and J 8 bases; nucleotides not matched to a gene: 11. This CDR3 is 15 amino acids long. CDR3 loop: CASSPTGDLGDEQFF. CDR3 nucleotide sequence: TGTGCCAGCAGCCCGACAGGGGATCTCGGCGATGAGCAGTTCTTC.

This clone was recorded once. The chain carries TRBV11-2 and TRBJ2-1, with 14 bases lining up with TRBD2. CDR1 is SGHAT and CDR2 is FQNNGV in the germline V gene. J was trimmed by 8 bases and V by 4 bases; bases with no gene match: 10. The CDR3 runs to 17 residues. In nucleotides, the CDR3 is TGTGCCAGCAGCTCCCGACTAGCGGGAGGGCCGGGGGATGAGCAGTTCTTC. Protein: CASSSRLAGGPGDEQFF.

The chain employs TRBV10-3 and TRBJ2-5; 8 nucleotides match TRBD2. V lost 6 bases to trimming and J lost 2 bases; unmatched junction nucleotides: 2. Looked up from germline, CDR1 is ENHRY and CDR2 is SYGVKD. The CDR3 is 13 amino acids. The CDR3 loop reads CAIRAGVQETQYF. CDR3 nucleotide sequence: TGTGCCATCAGAGCGGGAGTACAAGAGACCCAGTACTTC.

The chain employs TRBV20-1 and TRBJ2-3; D is unclear. CDR1 is DFQATT, CDR2 SNEGSKA, per germline (reference sequence). V was cut by 5 bases and J by 6 bases, with 9 bases left in between. This CDR3 is 11 amino acids long. CDR3 protein: CSAGPPDTQYF. As DNA, the CDR3 is TGCAGTGCTGGGCCCCCTGATACGCAGTATTTT.